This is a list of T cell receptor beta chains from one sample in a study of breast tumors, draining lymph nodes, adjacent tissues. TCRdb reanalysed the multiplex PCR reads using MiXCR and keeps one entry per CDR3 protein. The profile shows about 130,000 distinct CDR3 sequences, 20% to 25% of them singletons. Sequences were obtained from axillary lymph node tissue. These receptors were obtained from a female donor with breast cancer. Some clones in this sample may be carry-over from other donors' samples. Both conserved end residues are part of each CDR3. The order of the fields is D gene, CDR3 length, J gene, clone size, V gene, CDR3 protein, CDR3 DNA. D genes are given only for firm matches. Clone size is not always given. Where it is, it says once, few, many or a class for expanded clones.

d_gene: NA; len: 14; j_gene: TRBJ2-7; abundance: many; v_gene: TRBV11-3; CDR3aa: CASSSRMDVYEQYF; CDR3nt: TGTGCCAGCAGCTCGCGGATGGATGTCTACGAGCAGTACTTC
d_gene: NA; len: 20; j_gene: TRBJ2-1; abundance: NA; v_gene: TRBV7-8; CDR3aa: CASSFYICSARYDPRNEQFF; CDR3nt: NA
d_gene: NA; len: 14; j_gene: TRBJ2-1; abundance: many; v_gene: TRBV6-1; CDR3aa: CASSEGSAGNEQFF; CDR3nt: TGTGCCAGCAGTGAAGGTAGCGCGGGGAATGAGCAGTTCTTC
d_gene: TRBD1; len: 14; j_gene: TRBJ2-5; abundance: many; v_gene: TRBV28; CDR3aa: CASSPGTGEETQYF; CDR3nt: TGTGCCAGCAGTCCCGGGACAGGGGAAGAGACCCAGTACTTC
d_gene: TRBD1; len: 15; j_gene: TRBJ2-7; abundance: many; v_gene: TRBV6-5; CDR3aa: CASSYQDRVGYEQYF; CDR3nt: TGTGCCAGCAGTTACCAGGACAGGGTGGGCTACGAGCAGTACTTC
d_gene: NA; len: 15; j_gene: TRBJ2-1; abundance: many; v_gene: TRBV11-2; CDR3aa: CASSLDRLSYNEQFF; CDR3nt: TGTGCCAGCAGCTTAGATCGGCTCTCCTACAATGAGCAGTTCTTC
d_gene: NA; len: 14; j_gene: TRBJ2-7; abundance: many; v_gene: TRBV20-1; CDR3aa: CSARVPSVRYEQYF; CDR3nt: TGCAGTGCTAGAGTGCCTAGCGTTAGATACGAGCAGTACTTC
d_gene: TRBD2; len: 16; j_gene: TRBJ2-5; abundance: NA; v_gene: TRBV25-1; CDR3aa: CASGEGGLADKETQYF; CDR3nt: TGTGCCAGCGGTGAAGGCGGACTAGCGGATAAAGAGACCCAGTACTTC
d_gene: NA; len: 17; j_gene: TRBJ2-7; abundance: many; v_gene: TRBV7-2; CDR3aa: CASSSRMSDVWRYEQYF; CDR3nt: TGTGCCAGCAGCTCCAGAATGTCGGATGTATGGAGGTACGAGCAGTACTTC
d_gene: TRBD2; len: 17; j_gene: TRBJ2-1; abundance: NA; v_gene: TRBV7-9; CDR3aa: CASNPRTSGISYNEQFF; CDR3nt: TGTGCCAGCAACCCGCGGACTAGCGGAATCTCCTACAATGAGCAGTTCTTC
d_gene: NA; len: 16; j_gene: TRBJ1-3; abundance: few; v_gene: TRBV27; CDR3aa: CASRPTGTRSGNTIYF; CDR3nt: TGTGCCAGCAGACCTACCGGGACTCGGTCTGGAAACACCATATATTTT
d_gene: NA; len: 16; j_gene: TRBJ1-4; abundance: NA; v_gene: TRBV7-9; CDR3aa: CASTPAGANGNEKLFF; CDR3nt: TGTGCCAGCACCCCCGCGGGGGCGAACGGTAATGAAAAACTGTTTTTT
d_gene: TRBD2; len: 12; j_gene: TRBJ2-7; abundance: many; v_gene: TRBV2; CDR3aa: CASSEGGSEQYF; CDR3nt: TGTGCCAGCAGTGAAGGCGGGAGCGAGCAGTACTTC